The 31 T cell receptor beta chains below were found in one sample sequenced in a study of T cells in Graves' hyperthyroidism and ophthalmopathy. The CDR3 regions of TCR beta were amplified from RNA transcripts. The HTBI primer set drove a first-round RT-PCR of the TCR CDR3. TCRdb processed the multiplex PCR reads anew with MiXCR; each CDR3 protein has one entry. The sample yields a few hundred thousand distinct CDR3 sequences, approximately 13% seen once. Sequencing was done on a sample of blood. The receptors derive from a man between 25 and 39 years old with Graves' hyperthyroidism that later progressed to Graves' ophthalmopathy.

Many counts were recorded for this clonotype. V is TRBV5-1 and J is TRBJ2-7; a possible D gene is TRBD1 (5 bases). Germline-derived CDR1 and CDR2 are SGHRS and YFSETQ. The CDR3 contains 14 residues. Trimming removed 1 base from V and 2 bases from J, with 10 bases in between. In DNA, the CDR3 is TGCGCCAGCAGCTTGAAAAGACAGCCCTACGAGCAGTACTTC. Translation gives CASSLKRQPYEQYF.

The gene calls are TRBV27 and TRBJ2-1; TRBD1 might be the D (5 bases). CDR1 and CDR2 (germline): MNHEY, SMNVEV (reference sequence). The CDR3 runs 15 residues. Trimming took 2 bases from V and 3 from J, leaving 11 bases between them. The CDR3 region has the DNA TGTGCCAGCAGTTTAATGCAGGACATCTACAATGAGCAGTTCTTC. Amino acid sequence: CASSLMQDIYNEQFF.

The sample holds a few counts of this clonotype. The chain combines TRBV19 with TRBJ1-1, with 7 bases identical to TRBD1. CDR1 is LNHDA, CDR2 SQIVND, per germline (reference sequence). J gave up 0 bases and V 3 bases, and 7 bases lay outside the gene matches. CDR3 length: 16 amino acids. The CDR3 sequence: CASSIWTGSMNTEAFF. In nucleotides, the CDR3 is TGTGCCAGTAGTATTTGGACAGGAAGCATGAACACTGAAGCTTTCTTT.

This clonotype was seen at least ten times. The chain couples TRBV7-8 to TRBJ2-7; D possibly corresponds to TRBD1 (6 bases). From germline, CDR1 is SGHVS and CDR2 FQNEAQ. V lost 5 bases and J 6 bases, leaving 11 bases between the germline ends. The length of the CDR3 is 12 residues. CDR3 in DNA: TGTGCCAGCAGCCCACTGGGGGCCGAGCAGTACTTC. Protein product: CASSPLGAEQYF.

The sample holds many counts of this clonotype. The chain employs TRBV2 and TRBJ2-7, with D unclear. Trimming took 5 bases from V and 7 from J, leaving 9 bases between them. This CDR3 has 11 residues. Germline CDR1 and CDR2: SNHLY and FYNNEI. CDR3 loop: CASSKWVEQYF. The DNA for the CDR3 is TGTGCCAGCAGTAAATGGGTTGAGCAGTACTTC.

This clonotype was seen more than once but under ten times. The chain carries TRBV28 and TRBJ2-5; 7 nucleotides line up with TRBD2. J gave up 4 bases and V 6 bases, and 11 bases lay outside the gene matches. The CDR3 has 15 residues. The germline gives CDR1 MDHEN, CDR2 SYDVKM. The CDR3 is CASSLQLSGVETQYF. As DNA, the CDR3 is TGTGCCAGCAGCCTGCAACTGAGCGGGGTAGAGACCCAGTACTTC. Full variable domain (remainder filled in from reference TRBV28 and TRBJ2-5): DVKVTQSSRYLVKRTGEKVFLECVQDMDHENMFWYRQDPGLGLRLIYFSYDVKMKEKGDIPEGYSVSREKKERFSLILESASTNQTSMYLCASSLQLSGVETQYFGPGTRLLVL.

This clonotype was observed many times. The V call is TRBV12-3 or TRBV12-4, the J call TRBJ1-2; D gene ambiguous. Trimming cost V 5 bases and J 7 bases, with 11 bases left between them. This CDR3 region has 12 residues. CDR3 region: CASSARLGGYTF. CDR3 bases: TGTGCCAGCAGTGCCCGCCTGGGTGGCTACACCTTC.

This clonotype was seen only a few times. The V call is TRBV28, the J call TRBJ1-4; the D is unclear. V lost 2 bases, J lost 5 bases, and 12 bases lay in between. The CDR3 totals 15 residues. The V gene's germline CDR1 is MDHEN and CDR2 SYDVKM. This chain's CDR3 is CASSLMGTWNEKLFF. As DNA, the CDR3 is TGTGCCAGCAGTTTAATGGGAACTTGGAATGAAAAACTGTTTTTT.

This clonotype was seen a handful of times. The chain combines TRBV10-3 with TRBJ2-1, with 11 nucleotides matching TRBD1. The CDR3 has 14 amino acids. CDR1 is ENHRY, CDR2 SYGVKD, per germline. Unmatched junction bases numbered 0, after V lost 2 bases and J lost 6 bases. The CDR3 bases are TGTGCCATCAGTGAGGGACAGGGGGCCAATGAGCAGTTCTTC. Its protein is CAISEGQGANEQFF.

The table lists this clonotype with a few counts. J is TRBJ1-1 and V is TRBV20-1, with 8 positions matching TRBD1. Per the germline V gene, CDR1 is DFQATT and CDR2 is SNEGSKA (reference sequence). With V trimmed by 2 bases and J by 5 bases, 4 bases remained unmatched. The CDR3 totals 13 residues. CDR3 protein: CSARQGARTEAFF. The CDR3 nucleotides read TGCAGTGCTAGACAGGGGGCAAGGACTGAAGCTTTCTTT.

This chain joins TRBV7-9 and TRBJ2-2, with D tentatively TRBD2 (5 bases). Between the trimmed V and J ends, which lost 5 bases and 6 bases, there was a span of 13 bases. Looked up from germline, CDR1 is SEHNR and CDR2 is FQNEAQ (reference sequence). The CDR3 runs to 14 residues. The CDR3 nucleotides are TGTGCCAGCAGCCCGCGGGTGAATGCCGGGGAGCTGTTTTTT. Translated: CASSPRVNAGELFF.

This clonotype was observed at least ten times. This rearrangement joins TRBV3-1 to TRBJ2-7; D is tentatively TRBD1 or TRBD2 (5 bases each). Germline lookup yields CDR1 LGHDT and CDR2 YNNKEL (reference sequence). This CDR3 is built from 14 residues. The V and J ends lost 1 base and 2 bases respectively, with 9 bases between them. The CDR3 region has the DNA TGTGCCAGCAGCCAAGTGAGGGGCACCTACGAGCAGTACTTC. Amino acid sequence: CASSQVRGTYEQYF.

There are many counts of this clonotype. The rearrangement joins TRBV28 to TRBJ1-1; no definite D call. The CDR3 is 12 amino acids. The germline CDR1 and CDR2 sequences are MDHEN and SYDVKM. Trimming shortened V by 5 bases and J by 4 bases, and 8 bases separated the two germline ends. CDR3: CASSPWATEAFF. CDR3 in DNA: TGTGCCAGCAGTCCGTGGGCCACTGAAGCTTTCTTT.

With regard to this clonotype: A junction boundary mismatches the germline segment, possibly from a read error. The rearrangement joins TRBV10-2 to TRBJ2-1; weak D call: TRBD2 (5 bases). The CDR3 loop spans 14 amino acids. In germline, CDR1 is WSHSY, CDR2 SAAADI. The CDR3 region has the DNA TGCGCCAGCAAAGACTACCTCTCCGACAATGAGCAGTTCTTC. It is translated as CASKDYLSDNEQFF.

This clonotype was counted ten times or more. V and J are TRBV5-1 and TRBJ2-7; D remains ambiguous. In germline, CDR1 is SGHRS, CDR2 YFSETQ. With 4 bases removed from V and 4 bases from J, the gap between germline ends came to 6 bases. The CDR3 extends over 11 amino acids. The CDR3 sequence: CASSTGYEQYF. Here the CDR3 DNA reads TGCGCCAGCAGCACTGGGTACGAGCAGTACTTC.

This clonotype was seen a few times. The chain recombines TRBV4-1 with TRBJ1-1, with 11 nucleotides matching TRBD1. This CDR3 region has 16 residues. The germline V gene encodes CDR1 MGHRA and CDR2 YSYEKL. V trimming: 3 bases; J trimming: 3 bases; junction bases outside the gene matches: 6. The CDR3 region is CASSHAPGQGDTEAFF. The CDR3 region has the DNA TGCGCCAGCAGCCACGCCCCGGGACAGGGGGACACTGAAGCTTTCTTT.

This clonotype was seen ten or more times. CDR3 nucleotides: TGTGCCACCAAGACAGGGACCCTCATGAACACTGAAGCTTTCTTT. It is translated as CATKTGTLMNTEAFF. The chain couples TRBV6-1 to TRBJ1-1, with 7 bases matching TRBD1. The CDR3 is made up of 15 amino acids. Germline loops: CDR1 MNHNS, CDR2 SASEGT. The ends lost 10 bases at V and 0 bases at J; junction bases unmatched: 11.

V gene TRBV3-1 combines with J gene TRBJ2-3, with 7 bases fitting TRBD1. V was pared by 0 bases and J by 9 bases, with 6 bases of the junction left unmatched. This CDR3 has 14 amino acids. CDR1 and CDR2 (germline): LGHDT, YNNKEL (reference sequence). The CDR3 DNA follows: TGTGCCAGCAGCCAAGATCCGGGACAGTTCACGCAGTATTTT. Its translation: CASSQDPGQFTQYF.

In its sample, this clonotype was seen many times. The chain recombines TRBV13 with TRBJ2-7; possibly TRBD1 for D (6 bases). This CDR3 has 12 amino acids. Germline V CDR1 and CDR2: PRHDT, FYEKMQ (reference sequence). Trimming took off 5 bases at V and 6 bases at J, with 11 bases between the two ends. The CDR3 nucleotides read TGTGCCAGCAGCCCAGGGGTCGGCGAGCAGTACTTC. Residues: CASSPGVGEQYF.

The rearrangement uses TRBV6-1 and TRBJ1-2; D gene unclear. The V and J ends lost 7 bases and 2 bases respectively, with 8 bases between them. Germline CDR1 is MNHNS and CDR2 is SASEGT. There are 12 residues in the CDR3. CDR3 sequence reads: CASTNRNYGYTF. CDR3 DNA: TGTGCCAGCACGAATCGGAACTATGGCTACACCTTC.

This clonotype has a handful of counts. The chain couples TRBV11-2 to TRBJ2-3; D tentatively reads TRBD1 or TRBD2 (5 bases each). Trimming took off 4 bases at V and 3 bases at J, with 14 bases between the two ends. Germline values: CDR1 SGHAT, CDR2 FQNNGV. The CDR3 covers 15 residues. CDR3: CASSWDETGTDTQYF. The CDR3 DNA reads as TGTGCCAGCAGCTGGGACGAAACTGGGACAGATACGCAGTATTTT.

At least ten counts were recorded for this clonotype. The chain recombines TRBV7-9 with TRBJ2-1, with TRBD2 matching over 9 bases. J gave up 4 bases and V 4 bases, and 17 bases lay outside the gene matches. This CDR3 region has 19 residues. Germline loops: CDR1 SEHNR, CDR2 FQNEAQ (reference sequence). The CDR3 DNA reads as TGTGCCAGCAGCTCTAGTGTAATACTAGCGGGTTCCCATTACAATGAGCAGTTCTTC. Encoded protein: CASSSSVILAGSHYNEQFF.

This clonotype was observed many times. The CDR3, as DNA: TGTGCCAGCAGTCACCCTAGCGGGGGTTTCTACGAGCAGTACTTC. It yields the protein CASSHPSGGFYEQYF. The chain couples TRBV12-3 or TRBV12-4 to TRBJ2-7; TRBD2 matches 10 bases. The CDR3 has 15 residues. The V and J ends lost 5 bases and 3 bases, in that order; junction bases with no gene match: 7.

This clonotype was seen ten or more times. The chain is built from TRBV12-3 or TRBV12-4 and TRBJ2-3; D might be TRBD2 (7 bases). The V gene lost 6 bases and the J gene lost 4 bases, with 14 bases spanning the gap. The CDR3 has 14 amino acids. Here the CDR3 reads CASRIRGAADTQYF. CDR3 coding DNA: TGTGCCAGCAGGATACGGGGGGCCGCAGATACGCAGTATTTT.

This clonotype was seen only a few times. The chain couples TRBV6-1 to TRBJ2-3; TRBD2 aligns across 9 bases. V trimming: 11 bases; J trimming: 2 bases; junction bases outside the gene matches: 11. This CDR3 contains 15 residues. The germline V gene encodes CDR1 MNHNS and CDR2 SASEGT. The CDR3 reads CAGNSGGLTTDTQYF. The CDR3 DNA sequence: TGTGCCGGCAACAGCGGGGGGCTCACCACAGATACGCAGTATTTT.

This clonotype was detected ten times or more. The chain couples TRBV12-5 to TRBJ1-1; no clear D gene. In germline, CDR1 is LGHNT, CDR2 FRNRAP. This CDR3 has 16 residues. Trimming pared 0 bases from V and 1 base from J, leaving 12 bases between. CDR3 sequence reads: CASGLVPAGPNTEAFF. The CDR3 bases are TGTGCTAGTGGTTTGGTACCGGCCGGACCGAACACTGAAGCTTTCTTT.

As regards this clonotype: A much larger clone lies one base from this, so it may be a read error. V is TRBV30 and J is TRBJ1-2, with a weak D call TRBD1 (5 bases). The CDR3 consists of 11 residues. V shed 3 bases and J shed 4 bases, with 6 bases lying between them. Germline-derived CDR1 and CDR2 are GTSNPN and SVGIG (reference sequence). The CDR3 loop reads CAWSRAYGYTF. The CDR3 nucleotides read TGTGCCTGGAGCAGGGCCTATGGCTACACCTTC.

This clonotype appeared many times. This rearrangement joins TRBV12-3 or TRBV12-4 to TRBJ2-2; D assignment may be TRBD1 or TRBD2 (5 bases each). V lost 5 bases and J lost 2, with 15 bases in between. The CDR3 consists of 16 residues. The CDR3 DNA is TGTGCCAGCAGTCATCCCGGGACCATCAACACCGGGGAGCTGTTTTTT. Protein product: CASSHPGTINTGELFF.

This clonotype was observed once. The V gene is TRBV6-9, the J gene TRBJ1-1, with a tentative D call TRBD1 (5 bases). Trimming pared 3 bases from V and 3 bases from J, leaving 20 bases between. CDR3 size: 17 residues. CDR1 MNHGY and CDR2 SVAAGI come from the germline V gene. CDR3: CASSYKPAWGRDTEAFF. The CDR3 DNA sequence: TGTGCCAGCAGTTACAAGCCAGCGTGGGGGAGGGACACTGAAGCTTTCTTT.

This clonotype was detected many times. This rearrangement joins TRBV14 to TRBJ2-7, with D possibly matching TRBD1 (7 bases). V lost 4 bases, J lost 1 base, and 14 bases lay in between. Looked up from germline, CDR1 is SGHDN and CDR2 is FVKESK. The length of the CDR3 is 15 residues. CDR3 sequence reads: CASSLQGGASYEQYF. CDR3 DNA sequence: TGTGCCAGCAGCCTCCAGGGGGGCGCATCCTACGAGCAGTACTTC.

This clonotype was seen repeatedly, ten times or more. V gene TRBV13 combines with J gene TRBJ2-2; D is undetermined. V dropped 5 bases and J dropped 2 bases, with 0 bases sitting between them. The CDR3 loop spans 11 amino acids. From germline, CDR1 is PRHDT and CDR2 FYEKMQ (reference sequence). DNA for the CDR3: TGTGCCAGCAGCAACACCGGGGAGCTGTTTTTT. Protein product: CASSNTGELFF.